A single sample is the source of the 16 T cell receptor beta chains below, sequenced in a study of cytomegalovirus exposure and HLA in healthy donors. PCR was performed using 60 Vbeta and 13 Jbeta primers. Only in-frame clones appear in the TCRdb table, and some are missing; sequencing was by immunoSEQ multiplex PCR. The sample gives roughly 84,000 clones, around 77% of which show up once; 3.3% is in the top ten. The material sequenced was PBMCs. The source is a man aged 50 to 59 in good health and CMV-seronegative.

The chain combines TRBV19 with TRBJ2-7; D gene uncertain. V was pared by 8 bases and J by 4 bases, with 15 bases between. CDR1 and CDR2 (germline): LNHDA, SQIVND (reference sequence). The CDR3 sequence is 13 residues long. The chain's CDR3 is CASRDPFLYEQYF. CDR3 nucleotides: TGTGCCAGTCGAGATCCTTTTTTATACGAGCAGTACTTC. Full variable domain (outside the CDR3, taken from reference TRBV19 and TRBJ2-7): DGGITQSPKYLFRKEGQNVTLSCEQNLNHDAMYWYRQDPGQGLRLIYYSQIVNDFQKGDIAEGYSVSREKKESFPLTVTSAQKNPTAFYLCASRDPFLYEQYFGPGTRLTVT.

As DNA, the CDR3 is TGTGCCTGGACCCTAGCGGGGGGGAGAAATTCACCCCTCCACTTT. Encoded protein: CAWTLAGGRNSPLHF. The chain links TRBV30 to TRBJ1-6; a weak D match, TRBD1 (5 bases). The germline CDR1 and CDR2 sequences are GTSNPN and SVGIG (reference sequence). Deletions cut 4 bases from V and 7 bases from J, with 17 bases between. The CDR3 has 15 residues.

J is TRBJ2-5 and V is TRBV11-2; TRBD2 matches 7 bases. The ends lost 0 bases at V and 4 bases at J; junction bases unmatched: 5. The CDR3 spans 15 residues. CDR1 and CDR2 (germline): SGHAT, FQNNGV. The CDR3 sequence is CASSLEGLVGETQYF. As DNA, the CDR3 is TGTGCCAGCAGCTTAGAAGGACTAGTTGGAGAGACCCAGTACTTC.

The V and J genes are TRBV2 and TRBJ1-6; no reliable D call. Per the germline V gene, CDR1 is SNHLY and CDR2 is FYNNEI. Trimming removed 7 bases at V and 7 bases at J, with 11 bases between. The CDR3 loop spans 13 amino acids. CDR3 protein: CASKRAVNSPLHF. In nucleotides, the CDR3 is TGTGCCAGCAAGAGGGCAGTGAATTCACCCCTCCACTTT.

This chain links TRBV5-1 with TRBJ2-7, with D maybe TRBD2 (6 bases). The CDR3 has 15 residues. The ends were cut back, 0 bases at V and 0 bases at J, with 10 bases in the middle. Germline lookup yields CDR1 SGHRS and CDR2 YFSETQ. This chain's CDR3 is CASSLATGVSYEQYF. CDR3 nucleotide sequence: TGCGCCAGCAGCTTGGCAACGGGGGTCTCCTACGAGCAGTACTTC.

The J gene is TRBJ2-7, the V gene TRBV7-2; TRBD2 agrees at 10 bases. This CDR3 region has 14 residues. Germline values: CDR1 SGHTA, CDR2 FQGNSA. The J segment lost 4 bases and the V segment lost 5 bases, leaving 5 bases of the junction unmatched. CDR3 region: CASSASGGGYEQYF. CDR3 sequence (DNA): TGTGCCAGCAGCGCTAGCGGGGGAGGGTACGAGCAGTACTTC.

This sequence joins TRBV6-1 and TRBJ1-1; D perhaps matches TRBD1 (6 bases). The ends were cut back, 6 bases at V and 5 bases at J, with 19 bases in the middle. CDR3 size: 15 residues. Germline CDR1 MNHNS, CDR2 SASEGT. CDR3 in DNA: TGTGCCAGCAGCCTGCCCAGGACAGATAGGACTGAAGCTTTCTTT. This codes for CASSLPRTDRTEAFF.

This clone has more than one count but fewer than ten. The rearrangement joins TRBV15 to TRBJ1-4; possibly TRBD1 for D (6 bases). Germline CDR1 reads LNHNV; CDR2 reads YYDKDF (reference sequence). This CDR3 has 18 residues. V was pared by 3 bases and J by 0 bases, with 17 bases between. The CDR3 DNA is TGTGCCACCAGCAGGGGCACAGGGAAGAGAACAACTAATGAAAAACTGTTTTTT. This gives the protein CATSRGTGKRTTNEKLFF.

The chain links TRBV7-2 to TRBJ2-1; 11 nucleotides line up with TRBD1. Losses at the gene ends were 5 bases for V and 10 bases for J; bases not matched to a gene: 10. There are 15 residues in the CDR3. Germline V CDR1 and CDR2: SGHTA, FQGNSA. CDR3 protein: CASSPYRDRGEEQFF. The CDR3 DNA follows: TGTGCCAGCAGCCCCTACCGGGACAGGGGGGAAGAGCAGTTCTTC.

The chain combines TRBV7-2 with TRBJ1-6; no definite D call. The V and J ends lost 3 bases and 0 bases respectively, with 6 bases between them. The CDR3 totals 15 residues. Germline values: CDR1 SGHTA, CDR2 FQGNSA. The CDR3 nucleotides are TGTGCCAGCAGCTTCCGGGGCTCCTATAATTCACCCCTCCACTTT. Encoded protein: CASSFRGSYNSPLHF.

The rearrangement links TRBV4-2 to TRBJ1-2; possibly TRBD1 for D (5 bases). Germline assignment: CDR1 LGHNA and CDR2 YNFKEQ. This CDR3 is built from 12 residues. Trimming shortened V by 1 base and J by 8 bases, and 8 bases separated the two germline ends. The chain's CDR3 is CASSQGREGYTF. The CDR3 DNA reads TGTGCCAGCAGCCAAGGCAGGGAAGGCTACACCTTC.

The rearrangement joins TRBV7-2 to TRBJ2-5; TRBD2 matches 12 bases. Unmatched junction bases numbered 15, after V lost 3 bases and J lost 4 bases. Germline V gives CDR1 SGHTA, CDR2 FQGNSA. CDR3 size: 19 residues. The DNA of the CDR3 is TGTGCCAGCAGCTTCGGCCTAGCGGGGGGGGGACCGGGGTCAGAGACCCAGTACTTC. It yields the protein CASSFGLAGGGPGSETQYF.

The chain has TRBV4-3 and TRBJ2-1, with 9 bases matching TRBD1. Germline V lookup: CDR1 LGHNA, CDR2 YSLEER. The CDR3 loop spans 16 amino acids. Germline trimming cut 0 bases from V and 7 bases from J; bases unmatched to any gene: 7. The CDR3: CASSQEMDRGLNEQFF. The CDR3 coding sequence is TGCGCCAGCAGCCAAGAGATGGACAGGGGTTTGAATGAGCAGTTCTTC.

This clone has a single count. One end of the junction is discordant with germline, which a read error may explain. The chain has TRBV7-9 and TRBJ1-2, with a weak D call TRBD1 (6 bases). CDR3 size: 12 residues. Germline-derived CDR1 and CDR2 are SEHNR and FQNEAQ (reference sequence). CDR3: CSSSQDSYGYTF. The CDR3 bases are TGTTCCAGCAGCCAGGACAGCTATGGCTACACCTTC.

The table lists this clone with a few counts. This sequence joins TRBV10-3 and TRBJ2-7, with 8 bases that match TRBD1. In germline, CDR1 is ENHRY, CDR2 SYGVKD. J gave up 9 bases and V 2 bases, and 6 bases lay outside the gene matches. The CDR3 is 13 amino acids. CDR3 DNA: TGTGCCATCAGTGAGGGGGACAGGACGGGGCAGTACTTC. This gives the protein CAISEGDRTGQYF.

With respect to this clone: One junction end does not reproduce the germline sequence, and a read error may be involved. The chain joins TRBV7-9 to TRBJ1-4; D unclear. Germline V gene lookup returns CDR1 SEHNR and CDR2 FQNEAQ (reference sequence). The CDR3 sequence is 16 residues long. The CDR3, as DNA: TGTTCCAGCAGCTTAGCCCTCGGGGCAACTAATGAAAAACTGTTTTTT. Its protein is CSSSLALGATNEKLFF.